Presented here are 24 T cell receptor beta chains from one specimen sequenced in a study of T cell changes during pregnancy in multiple sclerosis (dated by TCRdb to between 2019 and 2020). Library prep was done by the immunoSEQ multiplex PCR assay. TCRdb took this table from immuneACCESS and kept in-frame rearrangements with V and J called. Such tables lack part of the clones; where checked against another copy, unresolved V genes explain under half of the gap, and the rest is unexplained. This sample holds roughly 30,000 clones; almost 90% were observed only once. The leading ten clones occupy about 0.74% of the sample. Here the sequenced sample was CD4+ T cells from peripheral blood mononuclear cells, taken in the first trimester of pregnancy. Receptors were obtained from a female donor in good health, enrolled as a control in a pregnancy study.

This chain links TRBV11-3 with TRBJ1-2; the D is unclear. This CDR3 comprises 13 residues. From germline, CDR1 is SGHNT and CDR2 YENEEA. With 5 bases removed from V and 4 bases from J, the gap between germline ends came to 11 bases. The CDR3 DNA reads as TGTGCCAGCAGCGGCAGGCAGATCTATGGCTACACCTTC. Encoded protein: CASSGRQIYGYTF.

This clone was counted only a few times. The genes are TRBV19 and TRBJ1-2, with 12 bases matching TRBD1. Germline V gene lookup returns CDR1 LNHDA and CDR2 SQIVND (reference sequence). There are 18 residues in the CDR3. The J segment lost 6 bases and the V segment lost 7 bases, leaving 18 bases of the junction unmatched. The CDR3 DNA reads TGTGCCAGTAATAACCTGAGGGACAGGGGGCTAAAGGGAGATGGCTACACCTTC. This codes for CASNNLRDRGLKGDGYTF.

The chain employs TRBV6-5 and TRBJ1-2, with a weak D call TRBD1 (6 bases). Germline CDR1 and CDR2: MNHEY and SVGAGI. V was cut by 6 bases and J by 1 base, with 12 bases left in between. This CDR3 comprises 14 residues. CDR3 DNA: TGTGCCAGCAGGCGAGGACAGCGTAACTATGGCTACACCTTC. Its translation is CASRRGQRNYGYTF.

A single count supports this clone. J is TRBJ2-2 and V is TRBV7-6; D not resolved. V dropped 5 bases and J dropped 6 bases, with 13 bases sitting between them. The CDR3 sequence is 14 residues long. CDR1 and CDR2 (germline): SGHVS, FNYEAQ. The DNA of the CDR3 is TGTGCCAGCAGCGACTCAGTAAGCGCCGGGGAGCTGTTTTTT. Amino acids: CASSDSVSAGELFF.

This chain connects TRBV6-6 to TRBJ1-6; the match to TRBD1 covers 8 bases. The germline CDR1 and CDR2 sequences are MNHNY and SVGAGI (reference sequence). The CDR3 spans 15 residues. With 0 bases clipped from V and 10 bases from J, the junction kept 5 bases outside the gene matches. The CDR3 loop reads CASSYSTGEYSPLHF. In DNA form, the CDR3 reads TGTGCCAGCAGTTACTCGACAGGGGAATACTCACCCCTCCACTTT.

This chain connects TRBV30 to TRBJ1-5; 8 bases are shared with TRBD1. CDR1 and CDR2 (germline): GTSNPN, SVGIG (reference sequence). The J segment lost 6 bases and the V segment lost 2 bases, leaving 3 bases of the junction unmatched. This CDR3 contains 13 residues. As DNA, the CDR3 is TGTGCCTGGAGTCAGGGGGCGGCTCAGCCCCAGCATTTT. This encodes CAWSQGAAQPQHF.

The V call is TRBV5-4, the J call TRBJ2-3; D might be TRBD1 (6 bases). CDR1 is SGHNT and CDR2 is YYREEE in the germline V gene (reference sequence). This CDR3 contains 15 residues. V was shortened by 4 bases and J by 2 bases, with 14 bases between the two germline ends. This CDR3 reads CASSPGRQDTDTQYF. In DNA form, the CDR3 reads TGTGCCAGCAGCCCCGGTAGACAGGACACAGATACGCAGTATTTT.

The V call is TRBV4-2, the J call TRBJ2-3; 11 nucleotides align to TRBD2. The V and J ends lost 2 bases and 3 bases, in that order; junction bases with no gene match: 7. CDR3 size: 17 residues. Germline loops: CDR1 LGHNA, CDR2 YNFKEQ. The CDR3 sequence is CASSQKSGTSGTDTQYF. The CDR3, as DNA: TGTGCCAGCAGCCAAAAGAGCGGGACTAGCGGTACAGATACGCAGTATTTT.

This chain uses TRBV30 with TRBJ2-3; the D gene is possibly TRBD2 (6 bases). Germline loops: CDR1 GTSNPN, CDR2 SVGIG (reference sequence). Deletions cut 3 bases from V and 15 bases from J, with 19 bases between. The length of the CDR3 is 12 residues. The CDR3 region has the DNA TGTGCCTGGAGCTGGGGACTCCCCTTTTTATATTTT. Residues: CAWSWGLPFLYF. Drawing the rest from reference TRBV30 and TRBJ2-3, the complete variable domain is SQTIHQWPATLVQPVGSPLSLECTVEGTSNPNLYWYRQAAGRGLQLLFYSVGIGQISSEVPQNLSASRPQDRQFILSSKKLLLSDSGFYLCAWSWGLPFLYFGPGTRLTVL.

This chain links TRBV20-1 with TRBJ1-1; D not resolved. Germline values: CDR1 DFQATT, CDR2 SNEGSKA (reference sequence). CDR3 size: 11 residues. V lost 6 bases, J lost 7 bases, and 12 bases lay in between. The CDR3 loop reads CSAVPGYEAFF. The CDR3 coding sequence is TGCAGTGCCGTACCGGGATATGAAGCTTTCTTT.

The CDR3 DNA reads as TGTGCCAGCAGCGTAGGAGGGGGCGATGGCAATCAGCCCCAGCATTTT. This encodes CASSVGGGDGNQPQHF. This sequence joins TRBV9 and TRBJ1-5; TRBD1 aligns across 7 bases. CDR1 is SGDLS and CDR2 is YYNGEE in the germline V gene. This CDR3 spans 16 amino acids. After removal of 0 bases from V and 2 bases from J, the junction contained 5 bases not matched to a gene.

The J gene is TRBJ1-2, the V gene TRBV5-6; D is ambiguous. V was shortened by 2 bases and J by 5 bases, with 13 bases between the two germline ends. From germline, CDR1 is SGHDT and CDR2 YYEEEE. This CDR3 contains 14 residues. DNA of the CDR3: TGTGCCAGCAGCTTTTCAGAAAGAATTTATGGCTACACCTTC. The encoded protein is CASSFSERIYGYTF. The whole variable domain, remainder taken from reference TRBV5-6 and TRBJ1-2, is DAGVTQSPTHLIKTRGQQVTLRCSPKSGHDTVSWYQQALGQGPQFIFQYYEEEERQRGNFPDRFSGHQFPNYSSELNVNALLLGDSALYLCASSFSERIYGYTFGSGTRLTVV.

The CDR3 bases are TGTGCCAGCAGCTTGGAGGGGTTCGACGGCTACACCTTC. Residues: CASSLEGFDGYTF. This sequence joins TRBV7-9 and TRBJ1-2; weak D call: TRBD1 (5 bases). The CDR3 spans 13 residues. The ends were cut back, 3 bases at V and 8 bases at J, with 13 bases in the middle. The germline CDR1 and CDR2 sequences are SEHNR and FQNEAQ (reference sequence). Filled out from reference TRBV7-9 and TRBJ1-2, the complete variable domain reads DTGVSQNPRHKITKRGQNVTFRCDPISEHNRLYWYRQTLGQGPEFLTYFQNEAQLEKSRLLSDRFSAERPKGSFSTLEIQRTEQGDSAMYLCASSLEGFDGYTFGSGTRLTVV.

This chain links TRBV18 with TRBJ2-5; D remains ambiguous. This CDR3 has 13 amino acids. Trimming removed 3 bases at V and 5 bases at J, with 10 bases between. In germline, CDR1 is KGHSH, CDR2 LQKENI. In DNA, the CDR3 is TGTGCCAGCTCACCTCCCCCAGTGGAGACCCAGTACTTC. Translated: CASSPPPVETQYF.

This chain uses TRBV11-2 with TRBJ1-1; maybe TRBD1 (5 bases). Trimming cost V 2 bases and J 1 base, with 11 bases left between them. Germline CDR1 is SGHAT and CDR2 is FQNNGV. The CDR3 loop spans 15 amino acids. The CDR3 bases are TGTGCCAGCAGCTTATTTAAGGGGCCGAACACTGAAGCTTTCTTT. Translation gives CASSLFKGPNTEAFF.

In this sample, this clone turned up a few times. This chain links TRBV5-1 with TRBJ1-4; TRBD1 might be the D (6 bases). Germline lookup yields CDR1 SGHRS and CDR2 YFSETQ. V gave up 3 bases and J gave up 5 bases, with 20 bases separating them. CDR3 length: 17 amino acids. CDR3 residues: CASSYREHLIGNEKLFF. The CDR3 DNA is TGCGCCAGCAGCTACAGGGAACACCTCATAGGGAATGAAAAACTGTTTTTT. The full variable domain, with the rest looked up from reference TRBV5-1 and TRBJ1-4, is KAGVTQTPRYLIKTRGQQVTLSCSPISGHRSVSWYQQTPGQGLQFLFEYFSETQRNKGNFPGRFSGRQFSNSRSEMNVSTLELGDSALYLCASSYREHLIGNEKLFFGSGTQLSVL.

The V gene is TRBV7-2, the J gene TRBJ1-5, with TRBD1 matching 8 bases. The CDR3 is made up of 15 amino acids. From germline, CDR1 is SGHTA and CDR2 FQGNSA. V was pared by 5 bases and J by 0 bases, with 3 bases of the junction left unmatched. The CDR3 DNA reads as TGTGCCAGCAGCCTGGACAGGGCTAGCAATCAGCCCCAGCATTTT. This translates into CASSLDRASNQPQHF. The full variable domain, in which reference TRBV7-2 and TRBJ1-5 provide the parts outside the CDR3, is GAGVSQSPSNKVTEKGKDVELRCDPISGHTALYWYRQSLGQGLEFLIYFQGNSAPDKSGLPSDRFSAERTGGSVSTLTIQRTQQEDSAVYLCASSLDRASNQPQHFGDGTRLSIL.

CDR3 DNA: TGTGCCATCAGTGAGTCTGGGGAGAATCAGCCCCAGCATTTT. It yields the protein CAISESGENQPQHF. The chain couples TRBV10-3 to TRBJ1-5; D is uncertain. The germline gives CDR1 ENHRY, CDR2 SYGVKD. The CDR3 totals 14 residues. V was trimmed by 0 bases and J by 4 bases, leaving 7 bases between them.

The genes are TRBV7-9 and TRBJ1-2, with D tentatively TRBD1 (5 bases). V was shortened by 5 bases and J by 2 bases, with 18 bases between the two germline ends. There are 16 residues in the CDR3. Germline V CDR1 and CDR2: SEHNR, FQNEAQ (reference sequence). For the CDR3, the DNA is TGTGCCAGCAGCCCCTACGGGGGGGGAAGGAACTATGGCTACACCTTC. It encodes CASSPYGGGRNYGYTF.

J is TRBJ1-6 and V is TRBV7-9; no clear D. The CDR3 covers 13 residues. Looked up from germline, CDR1 is SEHNR and CDR2 is FQNEAQ (reference sequence). Trimming pared 4 bases from V and 7 bases from J, leaving 8 bases between. Here the CDR3 DNA reads TGTGCCAGCAGCTCTTCGGGGAATTCACCCCTCCACTTT. As protein: CASSSSGNSPLHF.

The V call is TRBV7-6, the J call TRBJ1-6; D unclear. CDR3 length: 13 amino acids. Trimming pared 8 bases from V and 7 bases from J, leaving 12 bases between. CDR1 and CDR2 (germline): SGHVS, FNYEAQ. CDR3 nucleotides: TGTGCCAGCGGTTGGAAGGAGAATTCACCCCTCCACTTT. Translating gives CASGWKENSPLHF.

This sequence joins TRBV7-9 and TRBJ1-2, with a possible D match to TRBD1 (5 bases). The CDR3 runs to 11 residues. CDR1 and CDR2 from the germline V gene are SEHNR and FQNEAQ (reference sequence). Trimming removed 8 bases from V and 7 bases from J, with 11 bases in between. The CDR3 nucleotides are TGTGCCAGCGACGGGGGGGGTGGCTACACCTTC. This codes for CASDGGGGYTF.

The V call is TRBV4-3, the J call TRBJ2-3, with 12 nucleotides matching TRBD2. The CDR3 is 18 residues long. J lost 4 bases, V lost 0 bases, and 8 bases had no gene match. Germline V gene lookup returns CDR1 LGHNA and CDR2 YSLEER. CDR3 sequence: CASSQDLSPSGGADTQYF. CDR3 nucleotide sequence: TGCGCCAGCAGCCAAGATTTAAGTCCTAGCGGGGGGGCAGATACGCAGTATTTT.

CDR3 in DNA: TGTGCCAGCAGTGCCAGGGACGGGGAGCTGTTTTTT. Translated, it gives CASSARDGELFF. The chain links TRBV25-1 to TRBJ2-2, with D tentatively TRBD1 (5 bases). The CDR3 spans 12 residues. In germline, CDR1 is MGHDK, CDR2 SYGVNS. The ends were cut back, 4 bases at V and 7 bases at J, with 7 bases in the middle.